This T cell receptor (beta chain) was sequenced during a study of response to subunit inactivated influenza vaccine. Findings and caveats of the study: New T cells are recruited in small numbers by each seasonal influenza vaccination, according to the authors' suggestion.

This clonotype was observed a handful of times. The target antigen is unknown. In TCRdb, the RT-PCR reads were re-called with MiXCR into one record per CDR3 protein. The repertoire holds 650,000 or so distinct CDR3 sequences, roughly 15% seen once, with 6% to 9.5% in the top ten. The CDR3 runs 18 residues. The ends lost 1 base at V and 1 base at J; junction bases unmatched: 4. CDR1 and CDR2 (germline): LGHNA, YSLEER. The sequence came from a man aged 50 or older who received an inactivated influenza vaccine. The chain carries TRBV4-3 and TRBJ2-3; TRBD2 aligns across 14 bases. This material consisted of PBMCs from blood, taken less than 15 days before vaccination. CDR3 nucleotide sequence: TGCGCCAGCAGCCAAGGACTAGCGGGAGGGCCGGGCACAGATACGCAGTATTTT. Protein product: CASSQGLAGGPGTDTQYF.